This entry is about one T cell receptor beta chain. The data belong to a study of blood T cell repertoires in COVID-19. Per the germline V gene, CDR1 is SEHNR and CDR2 is FQNEAQ (reference sequence). Between the trimmed V and J ends, which lost 1 base and 3 bases, there was a span of 9 bases. This CDR3 is 14 amino acids long. Repertoires were generated with immunoSEQ multiplex PCR, while TCRdb's copy carries only in-frame clones and drops some. The data hold fewer than 90,000 clones, with roughly nine tenths observed a single time. V and J are TRBV7-9 and TRBJ1-2; a possible D gene is TRBD1 (5 bases). The sequence came from a man older than 75 in a cohort sampled during active COVID-19. The sample comprised peripheral blood. This CDR3 is CASSLGEGYYGYTF. The CDR3 DNA reads as TGTGCCAGCAGCTTAGGGGAGGGGTACTATGGCTACACCTTC.